Below are 11 T cell receptor beta chains sequenced from a single sample in a study of T-cell memory formation after mild COVID-19. One entry per CDR3 protein results from TCRdb running MiXCR on the 5' RACE reads. The sample shows some 450,000 distinct CDR3 sequences, 20% of them seen only once. Sequencing was done on a sample of PBMCs or a T cell subset sorted from them (not recorded which). The origin of the receptors is an adult woman who had mild COVID-19 (a few samples of this study predate the infection). Cell type and time point are not known.

This clonotype was picked up a small number of times. This chain links TRBV20-1 with TRBJ1-2; D possibly corresponds to TRBD1 (5 bases). The germline gives CDR1 DFQATT, CDR2 SNEGSKA (reference sequence). The CDR3 has 12 amino acids. Trimming left V 7 bases short and J 4 bases short, with 13 bases between. The DNA of the CDR3 is TGCAGTGTTGGGGACGGACTCTATGGCTACACCTTC. Residues: CSVGDGLYGYTF.

The chain carries TRBV7-3 and TRBJ2-5; 9 bases fit TRBD2. Germline-derived CDR1 and CDR2 are SGHTA and FQGTGA. The J segment lost 5 bases and the V segment lost 5 bases, leaving 6 bases of the junction unmatched. The CDR3 is 14 amino acids. This CDR3 is CASSPMAGGETQYF. The CDR3, as DNA: TGTGCCAGCAGCCCCATGGCGGGGGGGGAGACCCAGTACTTC.

This clonotype was found a few times. This sequence joins TRBV5-1 and TRBJ1-1; TRBD1 matches at 10 bases. This CDR3 spans 15 amino acids. V lost 3 bases to trimming and J lost 7 bases; unmatched junction nucleotides: 9. Per germline, CDR1 SGHRS and CDR2 YFSETQ. CDR3 sequence reads: CASSWGTRTGGEAFF. The CDR3 DNA sequence: TGCGCCAGCAGCTGGGGAACTCGGACAGGGGGTGAAGCTTTCTTT.

This chain joins TRBV6-4 and TRBJ2-5; D is unresolved. The CDR3 has 12 residues. Germline-derived CDR1 and CDR2 are MRHNA and SNTAGT. Trimming removed 2 bases at V and 3 bases at J, with 4 bases between. The CDR3 nucleotides are TGTGCCAGCAGTGACACGAAAGAGACCCAGTACTTC. Amino acid sequence: CASSDTKETQYF.

The chain carries TRBV20-1 and TRBJ2-7; 9 positions match TRBD2. In germline, CDR1 is DFQATT, CDR2 SNEGSKA (reference sequence). The J segment lost 3 bases and the V segment lost 3 bases, leaving 0 bases of the junction unmatched. The CDR3 is 12 residues long. The CDR3 here is CSASSGSYEQYF. The DNA for the CDR3 is TGCAGTGCTAGTAGCGGGAGCTACGAGCAGTACTTC.

The V call is TRBV7-9, the J call TRBJ2-1; 7 bases fit TRBD2. Germline values: CDR1 SEHNR, CDR2 FQNEAQ (reference sequence). The J segment lost 5 bases and the V segment lost 7 bases, leaving 8 bases of the junction unmatched. This CDR3 comprises 14 residues. CDR3 nucleotides: TGTGCCAGCAAATGGGCTAGCGGCGACAATGAGCAGTTCTTC. Protein: CASKWASGDNEQFF.

This chain links TRBV19 with TRBJ2-7; D not certain. The CDR3 consists of 11 residues. V lost 10 bases and J 2 bases, leaving 9 bases between the germline ends. Germline assignment: CDR1 LNHDA and CDR2 SQIVND (reference sequence). DNA for the CDR3: TGTGCCACTACAGACACCTACGAGCAGTACTTC. It encodes CATTDTYEQYF. Full variable domain (outside the CDR3, taken from reference TRBV19 and TRBJ2-7): DGGITQSPKYLFRKEGQNVTLSCEQNLNHDAMYWYRQDPGQGLRLIYYSQIVNDFQKGDIAEGYSVSREKKESFPLTVTSAQKNPTAFYLCATTDTYEQYFGPGTRLTVT.

The chain employs TRBV12-3 or TRBV12-4 and TRBJ2-7; TRBD1 aligns across 7 bases. CDR3 length: 14 residues. V shed 6 bases and J 4 bases; nucleotides not matched to a gene: 9. The CDR3: CASRTGTAQYEQYF. The CDR3 DNA is TGTGCCAGCAGGACCGGGACAGCTCAATACGAGCAGTACTTC.

This clonotype was counted between two and nine times. The genes are TRBV5-5 and TRBJ2-4; D is perhaps TRBD2 (6 bases). Per germline, CDR1 SGHKS and CDR2 YYEKEE (reference sequence). The V and J ends lost 4 bases and 8 bases respectively, with 19 bases between them. The CDR3 runs to 15 residues. The CDR3 loop reads CASSLTGSGIHIQYF. The CDR3, as DNA: TGTGCCAGCAGCCTGACCGGGAGCGGTATTCACATTCAGTACTTC. Full variable domain (missing parts from reference TRBV5-5 and TRBJ2-4): DAGVTQSPTHLIKTRGQQVTLRCSPISGHKSVSWYQQVLGQGPQFIFQYYEKEERGRGNFPDRFSARQFPNYSSELNVNALLLGDSALYLCASSLTGSGIHIQYFGAGTRLSVL.

V and J are TRBV5-5 and TRBJ1-1, with 7 bases identical to TRBD1. The CDR3 is made up of 15 amino acids. Germline V gene lookup returns CDR1 SGHKS and CDR2 YYEKEE (reference sequence). J lost 0 bases, V lost 4 bases, and 6 bases had no gene match. For the CDR3, the DNA is TGTGCCAGCAGCCCGGGACAGAGCATGAACACTGAAGCTTTCTTT. It encodes CASSPGQSMNTEAFF.

The gene calls are TRBV24-1 and TRBJ2-1; 9 bases line up with TRBD1. V lost 4 bases, J lost 7 bases, and 10 bases stayed unmatched. In germline, CDR1 is KGHDR, CDR2 SFDVKD. The CDR3 sequence is 16 residues long. This CDR3 reads CATSDPGQGLANEQFF. DNA of the CDR3: TGTGCCACCAGTGACCCGGGACAGGGCCTTGCGAATGAGCAGTTCTTC.